This T cell receptor (beta chain) was identified in a study of regulatory T cells in long-lasting Graves disease. Building the TCR beta libraries relied on iRepertoire HTBI primers, and CDR3 regions underwent Arm-PCR. TCRdb analysed the multiplex PCR reads with MiXCR anew, one entry per CDR3 protein. The profile covers approximately 480,000 distinct CDR3 sequences, with around 15% appearing a single time and 9% to 15% taken by the ten largest. V lost 3 bases and J lost 2; bases outside the gene matches: 7. Per the germline V gene, CDR1 is ENHRY and CDR2 is SYGVKD. The CDR3 runs to 17 residues. Documented time point: newly diagnosed GD, antithyroid drugs for less than 3 months. With RNA extracted from PBMCs as input, the TCR library was made. These sequences were also reported in another study, on T cells in Graves' hyperthyroidism and ophthalmopathy.

The TCR sequence derives from a man aged 40-50 years with Graves disease. The V call is TRBV10-3, the J call TRBJ2-1; TRBD1 aligns across 10 bases. Sequenced material: peripheral blood mononuclear cells (PBMCs), taken at new diagnosis, from a patient treated with antithyroid drugs. The CDR3 DNA follows: TGTGCCATCAGTGAAGCGCGGGGACAGGGGACCTACAATGAGCAGTTCTTC. Its translation: CAISEARGQGTYNEQFF.